Listed below are T cell receptor beta chains from one sample, sequenced in a study of identical twins. MiXCR, applied by TCRdb to the 5' RACE reads, yields one record per CDR3 protein. The profile shows over 600,000 distinct CDR3 sequences, 21% of them singletons. These same data were also listed under a study on T cells expressing NK-cell markers.

The sequenced sample was PBMCs. Receptor source: a woman aged 18-29 years in good health. Each CDR3 is given with its conserved first and last residue. A D gene is named only where the DNA matches it firmly. Not all rows give a size; the values are once, few, many and, for expanded clones, a class.

clone size	V gene	D gene	J gene	CDR3 protein	CDR3 DNA
-	TRBV5-1	TRBD2	TRBJ2-7	CASSLAGLAGAYEQYF	TGCGCCAGCAGCTTAGCAGGACTAGCGGGGGCCTACGAGCAGTACTTC
-	TRBV20-1	-	TRBJ1-2	CSATGSYGYTF	TGCAGTGCTACAGGGTCCTATGGCTACACCTTC
few	TRBV30	-	TRBJ2-1	CAWSRGAVLADTEQFF	TGTGCCTGGAGCCGGGGCGCCGTACTAGCAGATACCGAGCAGTTCTTC
many	TRBV7-9	-	TRBJ2-7	CASSPTSPSTGRDEQYF	TGTGCCAGCAGCCCTACGAGCCCATCGACAGGGAGGGACGAGCAGTACTTC
-	TRBV7-6	-	TRBJ2-1	CASSPRGGGDEQFF	TGTGCCAGCTCCCCCAGGGGCGGGGGTGATGAGCAGTTCTTC
-	TRBV12-3/TRBV12-4	-	TRBJ2-5	CASMGRQTQYF	TGTGCCAGCATGGGTCGGCAGACCCAGTACTTC
-	TRBV4-3	-	TRBJ2-2	CASSQVDAGELFF	TGCGCCAGCAGCCAAGTTGATGCCGGGGAGCTGTTTTTT
-	TRBV5-1	TRBD1	TRBJ1-2	CASSLDGQGVGGYTF	TGCGCCAGCAGCTTGGATGGACAGGGGGTCGGTGGCTACACCTTC
few	TRBV2	-	TRBJ2-7	CASRRIPYEQYF	TGTGCCAGTCGACGGATTCCCTACGAGCAGTACTTC
-	TRBV27	-	TRBJ2-7	CASSKITGSEQYF	TGTGCCAGCAGTAAAATTACAGGGTCCGAGCAGTACTTC
-	TRBV4-1	-	TRBJ1-6	CASSHEGLDNSPLHF	TGCGCCAGCAGCCACGAGGGACTGGATAATTCACCCCTCCACTTT
-	TRBV4-3	-	TRBJ2-7	CASSQDEGGAYEQYF	TGCGCCAGCAGCCAAGATGAGGGCGGCGCCTACGAGCAGTACTTC
many	TRBV12-3/TRBV12-4	-	TRBJ2-2	CASSSDLGHLTGELFF	TGTGCCAGCAGTTCAGATTTGGGACACCTCACCGGGGAGCTGTTTTTT
few	TRBV5-5	TRBD1	TRBJ2-7	CASREDRAEFYEQYF	TGTGCCAGCAGGGAGGACAGGGCTGAATTCTACGAGCAGTACTTC
few	TRBV5-1	-	TRBJ2-5	CASSSAQQETQYF	TGCGCCAGCAGCTCGGCCCAGCAAGAGACCCAGTACTTC
-	TRBV15	-	TRBJ1-1	CATSRDPRMNTEAFF	TGTGCCACCAGCAGAGATCCCAGGATGAACACTGAAGCTTTCTTT
-	TRBV27	-	TRBJ2-2	CASSVVGGGELFF	TGTGCCAGCAGTGTGGTGGGCGGGGGGGAGCTGTTTTTT
-	TRBV4-3	-	TRBJ2-3	CASSQDAGSGTRSDTQYF	TGCGCCAGCAGCCAAGATGCGGGGAGCGGGACACGCTCAGATACGCAGTATTTT
-	TRBV29-1	-	TRBJ2-5	CSVEEGAGTQYF	TGCAGCGTTGAAGAGGGGGCGGGGACCCAGTACTTC